This T cell receptor (beta chain) was sequenced in a study of T cell clonotyping in hematopoietic cell transplantation. Comments on this clone: Its antigen is not known.

Study observations and caveats: Pathologically expanded recipient clonotypes increased progressively from day 30 to day 180 as diversity fell. Few recipient clonotypes overlapped donors; over 97% were de novo at given depth.

Profiled with immunoSEQ multiplex PCR; TCRdb holds only in-frame clones, not every one. The sample has 25,000 to 35,000 clones; approximately 96% are singletons. Between the trimmed V and J ends, which lost 0 bases and 5 bases, there was a span of 10 bases. CDR1 is SGHTA, CDR2 FQGNSA, per germline. The CDR3 has 14 amino acids. Sequenced sample: peripheral blood mononuclear cells. The chain has TRBV7-2 and TRBJ2-5, with D unresolved. This clonotype was sampled from a man aged 45-60 years in good health. Some clones in this sample may be carry-over from other donors' samples. The DNA of the CDR3 is TGTGCCAGCAGCTTAGCGAACAGCCTCGAGACCCAGTACTTC. Its translation is CASSLANSLETQYF.